Below, one T cell receptor beta chain is given with its context. Its antigen is as yet unknown. This specimen comes from a study of T cells expressing NK-cell markers. Across the whole study: The TCR beta repertoires originated in sorted CD3+CD56+NKG2C+, CD3+CD56+NKG2C- and CD3+CD56-NKG2C+ T cells. Regarding the study as a whole: NKG2C+ dominant clonotype frequencies in about 6 donors were roughly 1.0-7.5% of CD8+ T cells.

TCRdb re-called the 5' RACE reads; every CDR3 protein appears as one record, without DNA. This sample carries 150,000 to 200,000 distinct CDR3 sequences, with 20% to 25% going to the ten biggest clones. This TCR derives from a man aged 18 to 69 in good health. Specimen: blood T cells: a sorted CD56 or NKG2C T cell subset, CD4+ or CD8+ T cells, or bulk PBMC T cells (not recorded which).

The CDR3 protein is CASSEGTDYNEQFF. The chain has TRBV6-4 and TRBJ2-1; TCRdb proposes TRBD1, but this gene call is untestable without DNA. This CDR3 is built from 14 residues. Per germline, CDR1 MRHNA and CDR2 SNTAGT.